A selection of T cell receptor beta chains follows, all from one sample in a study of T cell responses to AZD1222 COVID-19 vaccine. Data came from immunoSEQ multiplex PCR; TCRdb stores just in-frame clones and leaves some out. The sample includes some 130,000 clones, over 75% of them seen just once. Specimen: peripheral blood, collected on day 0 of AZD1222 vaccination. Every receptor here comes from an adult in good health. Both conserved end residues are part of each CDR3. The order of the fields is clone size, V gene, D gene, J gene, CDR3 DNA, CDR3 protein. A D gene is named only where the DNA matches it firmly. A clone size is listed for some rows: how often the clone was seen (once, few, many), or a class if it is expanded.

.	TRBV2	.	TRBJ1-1	TGTGCCAGCAGTGAATTGGCAGGCTCCAACACTGAAGCTTTCTTT	CASSELAGSNTEAFF
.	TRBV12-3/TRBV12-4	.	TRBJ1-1	TGTGCCAGCAGTTTTAATATCAACACTGAAGCTTTCTTT	CASSFNINTEAFF
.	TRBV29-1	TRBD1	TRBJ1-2	TGCAGCGTCGTTGACAGGGGGCTAGACACCTTC	CSVVDRGLDTF
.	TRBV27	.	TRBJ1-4	TGTGCCAGCAGTTTATCCGGATTGGATAATGAAAAACTGTTTTTT	CASSLSGLDNEKLFF
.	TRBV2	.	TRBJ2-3	TGTGCCAGCGGTGGGGGAACGCAGTATTTT	CASGGGTQYF
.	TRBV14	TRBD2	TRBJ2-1	TGTGCCAGCAGCCCCGACTTGGGGACTAGCTCCTACAATGAGCAGTTCTTC	CASSPDLGTSSYNEQFF
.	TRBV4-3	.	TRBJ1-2	TGCGCCAGCAGCCAAGACAGGGACTATGGCTACACCTTC	CASSQDRDYGYTF
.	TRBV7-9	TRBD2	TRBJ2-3	TGTGCCAGCAGCACCGGACTAGCGGGGAGCACAGATACGCAGTATTTT	CASSTGLAGSTDTQYF
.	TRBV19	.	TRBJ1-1	TGTGCCAGTAGGTCCGAATTGGGGAGGGGCGACACTGAAGCTTTCTTT	CASRSELGRGDTEAFF
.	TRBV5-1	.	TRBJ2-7	TGCGCCAGCAGCCTAACCGGGACTTTTTACGAGCAGTACTTC	CASSLTGTFYEQYF
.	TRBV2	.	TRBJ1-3	TGTGCCAGCAGTGCAGGGGATGGAAACACCATATATTTT	CASSAGDGNTIYF
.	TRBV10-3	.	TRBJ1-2	TGTGCCATCAGTGAGTCATATACTAACTATGGCTACACCTTC	CAISESYTNYGYTF
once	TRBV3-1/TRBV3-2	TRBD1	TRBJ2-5	TGTGCCAGCAGCCTCTCTCCCGGACAGGGAGGTGAGACCCAGTACTTC	CASSLSPGQGGETQYF